This T cell receptor (beta chain) was captured in a study of blood T cell repertoires in COVID-19. The data were produced by immunoSEQ multiplex PCR, yet TCRdb's version contains in-frame clones alone and is incomplete. The table lists under 200,000 clones, about 86% of them singletons. The sequence came from a woman of 80 years or more in a cohort sampled during active or convalescent COVID-19. The sequencing sample was made of peripheral blood.

DNA for the CDR3: TGTGCCAGCAGCTTAGGCGGGAGCGGGAGTGTATATCCAGATACGCAGTATTTT. It encodes CASSLGGSGSVYPDTQYF. The J gene is TRBJ2-3, the V gene TRBV7-8, with 8 positions matching TRBD2. The V gene end was trimmed by 1 base and the J gene end by 4 bases; junction bases not matched to a gene: 13. The CDR3 has 18 residues. Germline CDR1 SGHVS, CDR2 FQNEAQ. Based on the CDR3 plus reference TRBV7-8 and TRBJ2-3, the full variable domain is GAGVSQSPRYKVAKRGQDVALRCDPISGHVSLFWYQQALGQGPEFLTYFQNEAQLDKSGLPSDRFFAERPEGSVSTLKIQRTQQEDSAVYLCASSLGGSGSVYPDTQYFGPGTRLTVL.